This TCR beta chain originates from a study of blood T cell repertoires in COVID-19. CDR1 and CDR2 from the germline V gene are LGHDT and YNNKEL (reference sequence). V was cut by 4 bases and J by 12 bases, with 15 bases left in between. CDR3 length equals 12 residues. In the original analysis: Amplification from reference gene primers served as the basis for estimated nucleated cell counts. Clones were read by immunoSEQ multiplex PCR, and TCRdb kept only the in-frame ones, dropping some. Clone size and V and J calls were adopted from that table, with D and trimming inferred from the DNA. Among approximately 190,000 clones listed, over 80% were seen once.

The clonotype comes from a middle-aged woman with acute or convalescent COVID-19. The chain has TRBV3-1 (or the pseudogene TRBV3-2) and TRBJ1-2, with D perhaps TRBD1 (5 bases). The source material was peripheral blood. CDR3 residues: CASSLYQGGHTF. The DNA for the CDR3 is TGTGCCAGCAGCCTATACCAGGGAGGCCACACCTTC.